This record concerns one T cell receptor beta chain sequence. This entry comes from a study of blood T cells in healthy people across ages. The second PCR ran roughly 7 to 12 cycles with a sample-barcoded 5' primer and J-beta primers. Paired-end reads containing CDR3 totaled no fewer than 3 million for each sample. TCRdb re-analysed the 5' RACE reads in MiXCR, keeping a single row per CDR3 protein. The data contain just over 1 million distinct CDR3 sequences, 40% to 45% of them seen just once; the ten biggest clones take up 15% to 20%. The receptor was derived from a woman in her sixties or seventies in good health. Sequencing used blood.

CDR3 residues: CSARPSRQGFQETQYF. DNA for the CDR3: TGCAGTGCTAGACCATCCCGACAGGGCTTCCAAGAGACCCAGTACTTC. This rearrangement joins TRBV20-1 to TRBJ2-5, with 7 bases lining up with TRBD1. This CDR3 region has 16 residues. Germline V lookup: CDR1 DFQATT, CDR2 SNEGSKA (reference sequence). Trimming cost V 2 bases and J 1 base; bases outside gene matches: 10.